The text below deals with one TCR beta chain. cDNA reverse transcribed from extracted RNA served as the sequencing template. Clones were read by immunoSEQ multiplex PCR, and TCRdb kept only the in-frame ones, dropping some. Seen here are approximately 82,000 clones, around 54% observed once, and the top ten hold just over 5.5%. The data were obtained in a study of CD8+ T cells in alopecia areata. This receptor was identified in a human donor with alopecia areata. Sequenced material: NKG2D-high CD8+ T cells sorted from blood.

The CDR3: CASSYTGATYNEQFF. CDR3 coding DNA: TGTGCCAGCAGCTATACAGGGGCGACCTACAATGAGCAGTTCTTC. The chain employs TRBV7-3 and TRBJ2-1, with 7 bases lining up with TRBD1. This CDR3 has 15 residues. Germline loops: CDR1 SGHTA, CDR2 FQGTGA. J gave up 2 bases and V 4 bases, and 5 bases lay outside the gene matches.